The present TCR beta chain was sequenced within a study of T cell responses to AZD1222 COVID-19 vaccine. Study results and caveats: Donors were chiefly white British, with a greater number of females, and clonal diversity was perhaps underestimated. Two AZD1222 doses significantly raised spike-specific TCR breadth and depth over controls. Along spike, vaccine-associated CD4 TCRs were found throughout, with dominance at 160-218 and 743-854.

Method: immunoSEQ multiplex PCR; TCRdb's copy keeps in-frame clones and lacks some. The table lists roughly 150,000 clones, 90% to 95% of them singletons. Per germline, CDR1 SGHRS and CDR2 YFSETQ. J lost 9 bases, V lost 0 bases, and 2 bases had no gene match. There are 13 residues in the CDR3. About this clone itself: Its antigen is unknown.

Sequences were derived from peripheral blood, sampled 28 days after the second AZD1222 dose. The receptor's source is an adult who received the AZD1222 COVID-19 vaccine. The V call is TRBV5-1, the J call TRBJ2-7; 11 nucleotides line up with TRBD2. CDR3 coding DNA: TGCGCCAGCAGCTTGGAGACTAGCGGGGCGCAGTACTTC. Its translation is CASSLETSGAQYF.